The clone carrying this T cell receptor (beta chain) was seen a handful of times. Germline V gene lookup returns CDR1 ENHRY and CDR2 SYGVKD. The junction had 6 bases not matched to a gene; V was cut back by 3 bases and J by 7 bases. The CDR3 contains 16 residues. The data are from a study of regulatory T cells in long-lasting Graves disease. Noted time point: persistent/refractory GD, antithyroid drugs over 5 years with positive TRAb. The TCR library was made from RNA that had been extracted from PBMCs in TRIzol. Researchers made TCR beta libraries by using iRepertoire HTBI primers and running Arm-PCR on CDR3 regions. Using its own MiXCR run on the multiplex PCR reads, TCRdb lists one record per CDR3 protein. The sample consists of hundreds of thousands of distinct CDR3 sequences, less than 25% of them appearing once.

The sample here was peripheral blood mononuclear cells (PBMCs), taken when the disease was refractory, from a patient treated with antithyroid drugs. This TCR came from a female donor with Graves disease. This sequence joins TRBV10-3 and TRBJ2-1, with 13 bases matching TRBD2. This CDR3 is CAISDSGLAGANEQFF. CDR3 nucleotide sequence: TGTGCCATCAGTGACTCAGGACTAGCGGGAGCTAATGAGCAGTTCTTC.